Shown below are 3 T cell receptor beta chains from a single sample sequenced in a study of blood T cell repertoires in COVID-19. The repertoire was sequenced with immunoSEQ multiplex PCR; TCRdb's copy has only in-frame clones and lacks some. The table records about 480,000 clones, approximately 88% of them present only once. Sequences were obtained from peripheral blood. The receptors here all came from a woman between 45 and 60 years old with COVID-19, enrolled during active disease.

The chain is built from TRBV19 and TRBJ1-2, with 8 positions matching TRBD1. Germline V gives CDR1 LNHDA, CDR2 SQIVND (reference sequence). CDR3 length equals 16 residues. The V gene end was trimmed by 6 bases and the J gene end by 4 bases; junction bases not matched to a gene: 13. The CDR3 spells CASRLTGDFSGYGYTF. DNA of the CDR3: TGTGCCAGTAGGTTGACAGGGGATTTTTCGGGCTATGGCTACACCTTC.

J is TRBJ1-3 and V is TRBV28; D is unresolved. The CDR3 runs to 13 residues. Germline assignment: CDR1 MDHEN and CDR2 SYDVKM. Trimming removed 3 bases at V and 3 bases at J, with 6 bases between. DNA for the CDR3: TGTGCCAGCAGTTTTTCCTTTGGAAACACCATATATTTT. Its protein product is CASSFSFGNTIYF. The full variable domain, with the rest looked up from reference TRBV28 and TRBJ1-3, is DVKVTQSSRYLVKRTGEKVFLECVQDMDHENMFWYRQDPGLGLRLIYFSYDVKMKEKGDIPEGYSVSREKKERFSLILESASTNQTSMYLCASSFSFGNTIYFGEGSWLTVV.

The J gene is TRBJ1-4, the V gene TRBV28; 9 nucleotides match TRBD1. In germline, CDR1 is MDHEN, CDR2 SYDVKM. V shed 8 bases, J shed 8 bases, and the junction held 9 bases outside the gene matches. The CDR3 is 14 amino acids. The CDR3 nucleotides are TGTGCCAGCGATTCGGGACAGGGAGGCGAAAAACTGTTTTTT. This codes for CASDSGQGGEKLFF.